Following are 5 T cell receptor beta chains from one sample sequenced in a study of blood T cell repertoires in COVID-19. Using immunoSEQ multiplex PCR, the repertoire was profiled, and TCRdb retains in-frame clones only, with some absent. Among about 12,000 clones listed, approximately 77% were seen once. The sequencing sample was made of peripheral blood. The source of these receptors is a man between 60 and 75 years old with COVID-19, enrolled during active disease.

This clone was picked up a small number of times. The chain recombines TRBV3-1 (or the pseudogene TRBV3-2) with TRBJ1-1, with TRBD1 as a possible D gene (5 bases). There are 13 residues in the CDR3. Germline V gives CDR1 LGHDT, CDR2 YNNKEL (reference sequence). Trimming took off 0 bases at V and 5 bases at J, with 7 bases between the two ends. CDR3 DNA sequence: TGTGCCAGCAGCCAAGATGGGACTACTGAAGCTTTCTTT. Translating gives CASSQDGTTEAFF.

The CDR3: CATSRVAGLNTGELFF. The CDR3 DNA is TGTGCCACCAGCAGAGTGGCGGGACTTAACACCGGGGAGCTGTTTTTT. V gene TRBV15 combines with J gene TRBJ2-2; TRBD2 might be the D (6 bases). The germline V gene encodes CDR1 LNHNV and CDR2 YYDKDF (reference sequence). Trimming removed 1 base at V and 2 bases at J, with 11 bases between. The CDR3 has 16 residues.

In this sample, this clone is medium-sized. The chain recombines TRBV6-5 with TRBJ2-3; TRBD1 aligns across 8 bases. Trimming cost V 2 bases and J 5 bases; bases outside gene matches: 9. The CDR3 extends over 16 amino acids. Germline V gene sequence: CDR1 MNHEY, CDR2 SVGAGI. The DNA for the CDR3 is TGTGCCAGCAGTTACGTGGCCCAGGGGGCCGGAGATACGCAGTATTTT. Residues: CASSYVAQGAGDTQYF.

This clone was counted between two and nine times. The V and J genes are TRBV2 and TRBJ1-5, with no clear D. Between the trimmed V and J ends, which lost 2 bases and 5 bases, there was a span of 10 bases. Germline lookup yields CDR1 SNHLY and CDR2 FYNNEI. The CDR3 is 14 amino acids. The CDR3 nucleotides read TGTGCCAGCAGTGAAATGACGGAGGATCAGCCCCAGCATTTT. Its translation is CASSEMTEDQPQHF.

The chain links TRBV7-9 to TRBJ1-1; unclear D gene. V lost 8 bases to trimming and J lost 4 bases, with 26 bases between them. Germline values: CDR1 SEHNR, CDR2 FQNEAQ (reference sequence). The CDR3 is 17 residues long. The CDR3 region has the DNA TGTGCCAGCCCTGGGCCGGGCGGGGTGCCCATGAGCACTGAAGCTTTCTTT. Protein: CASPGPGGVPMSTEAFF.